This is a list of T cell receptor beta chains from one sample in a study of identical twins. TCRdb called the 5' RACE reads again in MiXCR, with one record for every CDR3 protein. This table holds about 240,000 distinct CDR3 sequences, roughly a tenth found once. What was sequenced was memory T cells sorted from blood. These receptors were taken from a man aged 45 to 65 in good health. Each CDR3 is given with its conserved first and last residue. D genes are given only for firm matches. A row's size may be missing; if present it is once, few, many or a size class.

abundance	v_gene	d_gene	j_gene	CDR3aa	CDR3nt
many	TRBV27	TRBD2	TRBJ2-1	CASSTGTSGAYNEQFF	TGTGCCAGCAGCACTGGGACTAGCGGGGCCTACAATGAGCAGTTCTTC
many	TRBV7-9	NA	TRBJ2-7	CASSLAWGRDYEQYF	TGTGCCAGCAGCTTGGCATGGGGCAGGGACTACGAGCAGTACTTC
many	TRBV18	NA	TRBJ1-3	CASSPEGGNTIYF	TGTGCCAGCTCACCAGAAGGGGGAAACACCATATATTTT
many	TRBV4-1	NA	TRBJ1-2	CASSPPGAGGYTF	TGCGCCAGCAGCCCTCCAGGGGCGGGAGGCTACACCTTC
few	TRBV12-3/TRBV12-4	NA	TRBJ1-2	CASSLFSGSGYTF	TGTGCCAGCAGTTTATTCAGCGGGAGCGGCTACACCTTC
NA	TRBV29-1	TRBD2	TRBJ2-3	CSILDRGTSGRLDTQYF	TGCAGCATATTGGACCGAGGGACTAGCGGGAGGTTGGATACGCAGTATTTT
many	TRBV2	NA	TRBJ1-2	CASTRNAVNYGYTF	TGTGCCAGCACAAGGAACGCAGTAAACTATGGCTACACCTTC
NA	TRBV6-1	TRBD1	TRBJ1-1	CASSPGTGVGNTEAFF	TGTGCCAGCAGCCCCGGGACAGGGGTCGGGAACACTGAAGCTTTCTTT
few	TRBV4-3	NA	TRBJ2-7	CASSQEWGRLEFTYEQYF	TGCGCCAGCAGCCAAGAGTGGGGGAGACTAGAATTTACCTACGAGCAGTACTTC
NA	TRBV10-3	NA	TRBJ2-1	CAISTINSLDEQFF	TGTGCCATCAGTACTATAAATAGTCTTGATGAGCAGTTCTTC
few	TRBV7-9	NA	TRBJ2-3	CASSSRLRGTDTQYF	TGTGCCAGCAGCTCGCGACTACGAGGCACAGATACGCAGTATTTT
many	TRBV12-3/TRBV12-4	NA	TRBJ2-5	CASSFRSGLETQYF	TGTGCCAGCAGTTTTCGATCAGGGCTGGAGACCCAGTACTTC
many	TRBV7-2	NA	TRBJ2-7	CASSLEGGPSYEQYF	TGTGCCAGCAGCTTAGAGGGGGGACCGAGCTACGAGCAGTACTTC
many	TRBV7-2	TRBD1	TRBJ1-3	CATAGGGGNTIYF	TGTGCCACCGCTGGAGGGGGCGGAAACACCATATATTTT
few	TRBV5-6	NA	TRBJ1-2	CASSLMGIANYGYTF	TGTGCCAGCAGCTTGATGGGGATTGCTAACTATGGCTACACCTTC
few	TRBV4-3	NA	TRBJ1-2	CASSSTVRNYGYTF	TGCGCCAGCAGCTCGACGGTTAGAAACTATGGCTACACCTTC
NA	TRBV5-1	NA	TRBJ2-7	CASCHGRDSRVYEQYF	TGCGCCAGCTGCCATGGTCGGGACTCCAGAGTATACGAGCAGTACTTC
few	TRBV7-9	NA	TRBJ1-4	CASSLGHGSGKLFF	TGTGCCAGCAGCTTAGGACACGGGTCTGGGAAACTGTTTTTT
many	TRBV25-1	NA	TRBJ2-7	CASSETGAYEQYF	TGTGCCAGCAGTGAAACAGGCGCCTACGAGCAGTACTTC
many	TRBV6-1	NA	TRBJ2-1	CASSPPGTPYNEQFF	TGTGCCAGCAGTCCCCCCGGGACACCCTACAATGAGCAGTTCTTC
NA	TRBV9	NA	TRBJ1-3	CASSVSAGAGNTIYF	TGTGCCAGCAGCGTATCGGCAGGGGCTGGAAACACCATATATTTT
NA	TRBV20-1	TRBD2	TRBJ2-1	CSAPDATSGGHNEQFF	TGCAGTGCTCCCGACGCGACTAGCGGGGGGCATAATGAGCAGTTCTTC
NA	TRBV7-6	TRBD2	TRBJ2-5	CASSGLAGGSQETQYF	TGTGCCAGCTCAGGACTAGCGGGAGGTTCCCAAGAGACCCAGTACTTC
NA	TRBV6-1	TRBD2	TRBJ2-2	CASRTLAGAKGGELFF	TGTGCCAGCAGGACTCTAGCGGGGGCGAAGGGCGGGGAGCTGTTTTTT
many	TRBV24-1	NA	TRBJ2-1	CATSDLQVGNEQFF	TGTGCCACCAGTGATTTGCAAGTCGGGAATGAGCAGTTCTTC
NA	TRBV6-5	NA	TRBJ2-7	CASSLGGGFEQYF	TGTGCCAGCAGTTTGGGAGGGGGGTTCGAGCAGTACTTC
many	TRBV3-1	NA	TRBJ2-5	CASSPGLKGTQYF	TGTGCCAGCAGCCCGGGACTGAAAGGGACCCAGTACTTC
few	TRBV6-5	NA	TRBJ2-7	CASSSQMYEQYF	TGTGCCAGCAGTTCCCAGATGTACGAGCAGTACTTC
NA	TRBV4-3	NA	TRBJ2-2	CASSPPRGTSGELFF	TGCGCCAGCAGCCCTCCCCGCGGGACTTCCGGGGAGCTGTTTTTT
many	TRBV7-6	TRBD2	TRBJ2-1	CASSGRGANEQFF	TGTGCCAGCAGCGGGCGGGGGGCTAATGAGCAGTTCTTC
many	TRBV7-8	NA	TRBJ1-2	CASSPFNRSGYTF	TGTGCCAGCAGCCCCTTTAATAGGAGCGGCTACACCTTC
many	TRBV9	NA	TRBJ1-6	CASSVTPDSPLHF	TGTGCCAGCAGCGTAACCCCGGATTCACCCCTCCACTTT
many	TRBV25-1	TRBD1	TRBJ2-1	CASSEPGQGRGDEQFF	TGTGCCAGCTCGGAGCCGGGACAGGGACGGGGGGATGAGCAGTTCTTC
few	TRBV28	TRBD2	TRBJ2-2	CASSLGGRAYSGELFF	TGTGCCAGCAGTTTAGGCGGGAGGGCCTACTCCGGGGAGCTGTTTTTT
few	TRBV12-3/TRBV12-4	TRBD2	TRBJ2-2	CASTAQGGGPGELFF	TGTGCCAGCACGGCTCAGGGCGGGGGTCCCGGGGAGCTGTTTTTT
many	TRBV3-1	NA	TRBJ2-1	CASSPTNTEQFF	TGTGCCAGCAGCCCCACTAATACGGAGCAGTTCTTC
NA	TRBV5-6	TRBD1	TRBJ1-5	CASSRWTGGTQPQHF	TGTGCCAGCAGCAGATGGACAGGGGGCACTCAGCCCCAGCATTTT
few	TRBV10-3	TRBD2	TRBJ2-1	CAIRLAGGPSEQFF	TGTGCCATCAGGTTAGCGGGGGGGCCGAGTGAGCAGTTCTTC
many	TRBV2	NA	TRBJ1-2	CASGGTSGNYGYTF	TGTGCCAGCGGCGGGACATCGGGTAACTATGGCTACACCTTC
few	TRBV30	NA	TRBJ1-3	CAWTRDRTSSGNTIYF	TGTGCCTGGACCCGCGACAGAACCAGCTCTGGAAACACCATATATTTT
many	TRBV4-3	NA	TRBJ2-1	CASSRRETGEQFF	TGCGCCAGCAGCCGAAGGGAGACGGGTGAGCAGTTCTTC
NA	TRBV6-5	NA	TRBJ1-2	CASSYPGYGNYGYTF	TGTGCCAGCAGTTATCCGGGATACGGGAACTATGGCTACACCTTC
NA	TRBV5-1	NA	TRBJ1-2	CASSWDQGQYGYTF	TGCGCCAGCAGCTGGGACCAGGGGCAGTATGGCTACACCTTC
NA	TRBV19	TRBD2	TRBJ2-1	CASSIGSGSVRNEQFF	TGTGCCAGTAGTATAGGTAGCGGGAGTGTCCGCAATGAGCAGTTCTTC
few	TRBV12-3/TRBV12-4	TRBD2	TRBJ2-6	CASTTGGGANVLTF	TGTGCCAGCACCACGGGAGGGGGGGCCAACGTCCTGACTTTC
many	TRBV12-3/TRBV12-4	NA	TRBJ2-7	CASSFTGEQYF	TGTGCCAGCAGTTTTACCGGCGAGCAGTACTTC
many	TRBV20-1	TRBD2	TRBJ2-1	CSAQKGASGFFHYEQFF	TGCAGTGCCCAAAAAGGGGCTAGCGGTTTTTTTCACTATGAGCAGTTCTTC
few	TRBV7-6	TRBD1	TRBJ2-5	CASSFAGGRRETQYF	TGTGCCAGCAGCTTTGCAGGGGGCAGGCGAGAGACCCAGTACTTC
NA	TRBV4-2	NA	TRBJ1-2	CASSQEGSYGYTF	TGTGCCAGCAGCCAAGAAGGATCCTATGGCTACACCTTC
once	TRBV5-1	NA	TRBJ2-4	CASSPRGPKNIQYF	TGCGCCAGCAGCCCCCGGGGACCCAAAAACATTCAGTACTTC
few	TRBV28	TRBD1	TRBJ1-1	CASTFHGTVEAFF	TGTGCCAGCACCTTCCACGGGACAGTTGAAGCTTTCTTT
NA	TRBV6-1	NA	TRBJ2-1	CASRRTGTAGNEQFF	TGTGCCAGCAGACGGACCGGGACGGCGGGCAATGAGCAGTTCTTC